This paragraph reports one TCR beta chain. Seattle patients were enrolled during active infection and followed longitudinally. Assay used: immunoSEQ multiplex PCR; TCRdb lists only in-frame clones, some missing. The repertoire includes more than 200,000 clones, about 85% of them detected once, and around 9.6% sits in the top ten. The sample belongs to a study of blood T cell repertoires in COVID-19. Study context: The United States, Italy and Spain provided the acute and convalescent COVID-19 samples.

V was pared by 5 bases and J by 10 bases, with 15 bases of the junction left unmatched. The CDR3 spans 16 residues. Germline CDR1 and CDR2: SGHAT and FQNNGV. V and J are TRBV11-2 and TRBJ2-1; 9 bases align to TRBD2. The sequenced sample was peripheral blood. The clonotype comes from a woman between 50 and 59 years old with COVID-19, enrolled during active disease. The CDR3 loop is CASSPYGRTSVLEQFF. In DNA form, the CDR3 reads TGTGCCAGCAGCCCGTACGGAAGGACTAGCGTCTTGGAGCAGTTCTTC.